The clone carrying this TCR beta chain was picked up many times. Its antigen remains unknown. Time point in this sample: sample taken at primary tumor resection. The study sequenced unsorted whole RNA from tumor, nontumor lung or frozen PBMC. V gave up 4 bases and J gave up 3 bases; unmatched junction bases: 4. CDR3 size: 14 residues. The data stem from a study of spatial heterogeneity in lung cancer. Study background: Matched bulk RNA-seq yielded a T cell transcriptional module score. Counts of TCR transcripts in tumor regions correlated strongly with that score. General study results and limits: Beta chains had 13% to 15% coverage of tumor T cells, and alpha chains had about 7%. Tumoral mutation counts were tracked by counts of expanded intratumoral alpha and beta TCRs.

Each TCR cDNA molecule carried a unique molecular identifier. Each CDR3 protein is one row after TCRdb ran MiXCR on the 5' RACE reads. The table includes more than 10,000 distinct CDR3 sequences, 14% to 15% detected once. This TCR derives from a male donor with early-stage non-small cell lung cancer. Sample: lung tumor tissue, taken at surgery. The genes are TRBV12-3 or TRBV12-4 and TRBJ1-2, with 8 bases lining up with TRBD1. Here the CDR3 reads CASSSRGQDYGYTF. CDR3 nucleotides: TGTGCCAGCAGTTCACGGGGACAGGACTATGGCTACACCTTC.